The 10 T cell receptor beta chains in this list originate from one sample, sequenced in a study of cytotoxic CD8 clonotypes in ibrutinib-treated CLL. Clones were sequenced by immunoSEQ multiplex PCR, and TCRdb holds only the in-frame ones, with some missing. The sample lists some 98,000 clones, around 73% occurring once. Sequenced here: PBMCs, sampled after 12 months of ibrutinib treatment. These receptors were obtained from a human donor with chronic lymphocytic leukemia.

The chain uses TRBV6-5 and TRBJ1-2, with a tentative D call TRBD1 (5 bases). Trimming removed 5 bases at V and 3 bases at J, with 16 bases between. CDR1 and CDR2 (germline): MNHEY, SVGAGI. CDR3 length equals 15 residues. The CDR3 sequence: CASSASPGKDYGYTF. The CDR3 DNA reads as TGTGCCAGCAGTGCATCGCCAGGGAAAGACTATGGCTACACCTTC.

V and J are TRBV28 and TRBJ2-7; 8 bases fit TRBD1. The J segment lost 2 bases and the V segment lost 2 bases, leaving 2 bases of the junction unmatched. From germline, CDR1 is MDHEN and CDR2 SYDVKM. The CDR3 contains 14 residues. The CDR3 sequence is CASSLGTGTYEQYF. In DNA form, the CDR3 reads TGTGCCAGCAGTTTAGGGACAGGAACCTACGAGCAGTACTTC. Full variable domain (rest looked up from reference TRBV28 and TRBJ2-7): DVKVTQSSRYLVKRTGEKVFLECVQDMDHENMFWYRQDPGLGLRLIYFSYDVKMKEKGDIPEGYSVSREKKERFSLILESASTNQTSMYLCASSLGTGTYEQYFGPGTRLTVT.

V and J are TRBV10-3 and TRBJ1-2; possibly TRBD1 for D (5 bases). The CDR3 contains 14 residues. V lost 10 bases, J lost 4 bases, and 19 bases lay in between. CDR1 is ENHRY and CDR2 is SYGVKD in the germline V gene. The chain's CDR3 is CATLPIPGSYGYTF. The CDR3 nucleotides are TGTGCCACTCTCCCTATACCAGGGTCCTATGGCTACACCTTC.

The gene calls are TRBV5-8 and TRBJ1-6, with 11 bases aligning to TRBD1. CDR3 length equals 17 residues. Losses at the gene ends were 0 bases for V and 10 bases for J; bases not matched to a gene: 9. Germline loops: CDR1 SGHTS, CDR2 YDEGEE. The CDR3 loop reads CASSLVSGQGAGSPLHF. In DNA form, the CDR3 reads TGTGCCAGCAGCTTGGTCTCCGGACAGGGGGCCGGGTCACCCCTCCACTTT. The whole variable domain, filled in from reference TRBV5-8 and TRBJ1-6, reads EAGVTQSPTHLIKTRGQQATLRCSPISGHTSVYWYQQALGLGLQFLLWYDEGEERNRGNFPPRFSGRQFPNYSSELNVNALELEDSALYLCASSLVSGQGAGSPLHFGNGTRLTVT.

J is TRBJ1-5 and V is TRBV7-2; D is undetermined. Germline CDR1 SGHTA, CDR2 FQGNSA. The CDR3 consists of 14 residues. Trimming shortened V by 2 bases and J by 6 bases, and 11 bases separated the two germline ends. The CDR3 is CASSLLPVGQPQHF. CDR3 DNA: TGTGCCAGCAGCTTACTTCCTGTGGGTCAGCCCCAGCATTTT.

This clone was detected once. V usage is TRBV4-1 and J usage is TRBJ2-3; 13 bases fit TRBD2. This CDR3 has 18 amino acids. Trimming took 4 bases from V and 1 from J; bases not matched to a gene: 8. Germline CDR1 and CDR2: MGHRA and YSYEKL. In nucleotides, the CDR3 is TGCGCCAGCAGCCCTACTAGCGGGGGGGCGGAGGGCACAGATACGCAGTATTTT. Translating gives CASSPTSGGAEGTDTQYF.

V usage is TRBV11-3 and J usage is TRBJ2-1; 9 bases match TRBD2. The germline V gene has CDR1 SGHNT and CDR2 YENEEA. The CDR3 totals 14 residues. Trimming took 4 bases from V and 7 from J; bases not matched to a gene: 5. The CDR3 DNA reads as TGTGCCAGCAGCTCACCGGGACTAGCTAATGAGCAGTTCTTC. The encoded protein is CASSSPGLANEQFF. Filled out from reference TRBV11-3 and TRBJ2-1, the complete variable domain reads EAGVVQSPRYKIIEKKQPVAFWCNPISGHNTLYWYLQNLGQGPELLIRYENEEAVDDSQLPKDRFSAERLKGVDSTLKIQPAELGDSAVYLCASSSPGLANEQFFGPGTRLTVL.

The rearrangement joins TRBV6-6 to TRBJ1-1; D is undetermined. V lost 5 bases and J lost 5, with 9 bases in between. CDR3 length: 12 residues. Germline V gene lookup returns CDR1 MNHNY and CDR2 SVGAGI (reference sequence). The CDR3 bases are TGTGCCAGCAGTCCCGGGGATACTGAAGCTTTCTTT. Protein sequence: CASSPGDTEAFF.

This chain uses TRBV5-1 with TRBJ2-2; a possible D gene is TRBD2 (5 bases). V was cut by 0 bases and J by 6 bases, with 9 bases left in between. The CDR3 contains 14 residues. Germline V gives CDR1 SGHRS, CDR2 YFSETQ. The CDR3: CASSLVPGSGELFF. For the CDR3, the DNA is TGCGCCAGCAGCTTGGTTCCGGGATCCGGGGAGCTGTTTTTT.

This rearrangement joins TRBV28 to TRBJ2-4; D possibly matches TRBD1 or TRBD2 (5 bases each). Per the germline V gene, CDR1 is MDHEN and CDR2 is SYDVKM. The CDR3 runs to 13 residues. With 3 bases removed from V and 6 bases from J, the gap between germline ends came to 9 bases. The CDR3 region has the DNA TGTGCCAGCAGTTTTTGGGACCTAAACATTCAGTACTTC. Protein sequence: CASSFWDLNIQYF.